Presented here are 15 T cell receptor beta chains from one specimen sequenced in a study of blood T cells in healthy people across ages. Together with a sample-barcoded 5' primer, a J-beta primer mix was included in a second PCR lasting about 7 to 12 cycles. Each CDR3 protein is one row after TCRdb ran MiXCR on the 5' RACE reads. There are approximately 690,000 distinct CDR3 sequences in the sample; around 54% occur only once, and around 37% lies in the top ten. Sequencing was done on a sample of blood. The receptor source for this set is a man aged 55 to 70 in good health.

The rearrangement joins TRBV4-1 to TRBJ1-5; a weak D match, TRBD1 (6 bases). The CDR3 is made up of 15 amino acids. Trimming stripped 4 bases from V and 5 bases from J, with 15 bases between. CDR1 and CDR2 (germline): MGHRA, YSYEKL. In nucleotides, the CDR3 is TGCGCCAGCAGCCCTCGGACAGTAGGGGATCAGCCCCAGCATTTT. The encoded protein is CASSPRTVGDQPQHF.

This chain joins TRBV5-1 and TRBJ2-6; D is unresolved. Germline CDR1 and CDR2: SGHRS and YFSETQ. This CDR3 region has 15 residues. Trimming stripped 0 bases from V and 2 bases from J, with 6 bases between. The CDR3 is CASSLELTGANVLTF. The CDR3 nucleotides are TGCGCCAGCAGCTTGGAACTAACTGGGGCCAACGTCCTGACTTTC.

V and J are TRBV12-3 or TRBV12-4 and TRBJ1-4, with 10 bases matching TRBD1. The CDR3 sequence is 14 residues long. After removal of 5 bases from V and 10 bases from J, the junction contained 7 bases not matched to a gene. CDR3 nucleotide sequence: TGTGCCAGCAGTGTCGGGACAGGGGACGGAAAACTGTTTTTT. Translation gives CASSVGTGDGKLFF.

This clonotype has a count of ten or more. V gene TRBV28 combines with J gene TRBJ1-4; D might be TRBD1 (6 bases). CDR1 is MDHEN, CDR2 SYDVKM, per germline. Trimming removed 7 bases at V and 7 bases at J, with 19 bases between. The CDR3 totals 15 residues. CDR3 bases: TGTGCCAGCATATCGGGGGCGACAGGAGGTGAAAAACTGTTTTTT. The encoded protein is CASISGATGGEKLFF.

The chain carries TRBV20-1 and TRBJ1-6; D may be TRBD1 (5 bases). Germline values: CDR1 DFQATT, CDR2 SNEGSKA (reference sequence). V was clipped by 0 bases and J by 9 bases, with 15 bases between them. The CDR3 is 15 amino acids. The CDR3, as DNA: TGCAGTGCTAGAGAAGGGGAAAGGGCGCGTTCACCCCTCCACTTT. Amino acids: CSAREGERARSPLHF.

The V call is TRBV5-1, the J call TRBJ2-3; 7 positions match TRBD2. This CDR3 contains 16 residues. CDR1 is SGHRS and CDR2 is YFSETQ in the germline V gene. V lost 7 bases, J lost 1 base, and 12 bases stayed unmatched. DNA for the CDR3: TGCGCCAGCGTACTGGGAGAGCGGGGAGGCACAGATACGCAGTATTTT. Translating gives CASVLGERGGTDTQYF.

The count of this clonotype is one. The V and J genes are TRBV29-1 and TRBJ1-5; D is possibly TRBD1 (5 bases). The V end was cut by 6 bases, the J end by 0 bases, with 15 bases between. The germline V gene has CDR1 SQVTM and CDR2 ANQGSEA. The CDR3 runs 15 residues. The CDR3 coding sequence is TGCAGCGTGGGCTGGGGCAGCGATAGCAATCAGCCCCAGCATTTT. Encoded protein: CSVGWGSDSNQPQHF.

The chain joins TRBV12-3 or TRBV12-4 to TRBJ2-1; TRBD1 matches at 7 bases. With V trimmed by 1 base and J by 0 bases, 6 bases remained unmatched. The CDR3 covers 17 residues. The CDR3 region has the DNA TGTGCCAGCAGTTTAGAGCCGACAGGGTCCTCCTACAATGAGCAGTTCTTC. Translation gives CASSLEPTGSSYNEQFF.

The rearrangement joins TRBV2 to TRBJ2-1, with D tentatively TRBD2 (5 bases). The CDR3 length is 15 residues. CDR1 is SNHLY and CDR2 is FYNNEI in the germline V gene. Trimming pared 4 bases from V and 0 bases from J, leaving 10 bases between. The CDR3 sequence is CASSVRGSSYNEQFF. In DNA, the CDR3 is TGTGCCAGCAGTGTCCGGGGTAGCTCCTACAATGAGCAGTTCTTC.

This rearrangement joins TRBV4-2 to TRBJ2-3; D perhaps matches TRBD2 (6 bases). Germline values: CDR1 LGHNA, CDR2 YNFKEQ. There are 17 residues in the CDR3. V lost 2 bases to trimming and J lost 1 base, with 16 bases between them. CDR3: CASSQNLAAGGTDTQYF. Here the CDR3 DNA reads TGTGCCAGCAGCCAAAACTTAGCGGCCGGGGGCACAGATACGCAGTATTTT.

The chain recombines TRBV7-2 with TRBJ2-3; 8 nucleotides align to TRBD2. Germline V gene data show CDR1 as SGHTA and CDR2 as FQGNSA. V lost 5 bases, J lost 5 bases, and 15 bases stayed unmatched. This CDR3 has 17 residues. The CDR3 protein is CASSPQPGLGVGDTQYF. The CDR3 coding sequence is TGTGCCAGCAGCCCCCAACCGGGACTAGGGGTAGGAGATACGCAGTATTTT.

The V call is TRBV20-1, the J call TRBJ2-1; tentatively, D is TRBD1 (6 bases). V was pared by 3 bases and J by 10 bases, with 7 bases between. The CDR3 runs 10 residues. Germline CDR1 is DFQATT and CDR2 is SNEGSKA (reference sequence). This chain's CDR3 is CSASDREQFF. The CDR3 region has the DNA TGCAGTGCTAGCGACAGGGAGCAGTTCTTC.

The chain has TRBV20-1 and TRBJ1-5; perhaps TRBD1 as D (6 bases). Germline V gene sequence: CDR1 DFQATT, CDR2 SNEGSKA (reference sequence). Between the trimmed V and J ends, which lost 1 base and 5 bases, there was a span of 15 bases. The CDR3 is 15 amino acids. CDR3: CSARGDTGFDQPQHF. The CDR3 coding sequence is TGCAGTGCTAGAGGCGACACAGGGTTCGATCAGCCCCAGCATTTT.

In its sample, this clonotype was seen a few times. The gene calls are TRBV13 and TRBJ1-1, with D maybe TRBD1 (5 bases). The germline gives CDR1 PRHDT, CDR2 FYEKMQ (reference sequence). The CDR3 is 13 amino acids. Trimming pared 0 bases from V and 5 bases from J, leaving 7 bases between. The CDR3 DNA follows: TGTGCCAGCAGCTTAGGGGGGGTAACTGAAGCTTTCTTT. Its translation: CASSLGGVTEAFF.

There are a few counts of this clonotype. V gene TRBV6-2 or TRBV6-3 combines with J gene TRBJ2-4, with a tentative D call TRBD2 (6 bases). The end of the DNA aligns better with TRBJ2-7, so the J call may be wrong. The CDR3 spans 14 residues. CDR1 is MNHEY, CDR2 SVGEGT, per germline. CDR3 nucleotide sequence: TGTGCCAGCAGTTATGTGCGGGGCCCCTACGAGCAGTACTTC. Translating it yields CASSYVRGPYEQYF.